This T cell receptor (beta chain) was profiled in a study of T cell responses to AZD1222 COVID-19 vaccine. Study summary: Second-dose intervals near 4 or 12 weeks were combined. Notes on the study in general: The donor group comprised mostly white British people and more females; the analysis possibly underestimated clonal diversity. Spike regions recognized by vaccine-associated CD4 TCRs spanned the protein, led by 160-218 and 743-854. In all cases, repertoires were sampled only after the peak T cell response.

V dropped 6 bases and J dropped 6; count of bases not matched to a gene: 6. The CDR3 length is 13 residues. From germline, CDR1 is SGHTA and CDR2 FQGNSA. This clone was detected once. Its antigen remains unknown. Sequencing used immunoSEQ multiplex PCR; TCRdb keeps in-frame clones, though not all of them. The repertoire holds 90,000 to 95,000 clones, with about 88% as singletons. This clonotype was sampled from an adult in good health. Here the sequenced sample was peripheral blood, taken on day 0 of AZD1222 vaccination. The chain combines TRBV7-2 with TRBJ2-3; 7 bases map to TRBD1. The CDR3 protein is CASSSQGWDTQYF. CDR3 nucleotides: TGTGCCAGCAGTTCACAGGGGTGGGATACGCAGTATTTT.